This T cell receptor beta chain was recovered during a study of neurological immune-mediated disorders. This clonotype was recorded at least ten times. Via MiXCR, TCRdb re-called the 5' RACE reads, giving one row per CDR3 protein. The data hold around 130,000 distinct CDR3 sequences, with more than 2.5% observed a single time. The CDR3 length is 11 residues. The germline V and J ends were trimmed by 5 bases and 5 bases, with 6 bases remaining between them. The chain combines TRBV12-3 or TRBV12-4 with TRBJ2-5; D not resolved. This TCR was sampled from a woman younger than 45 with multiple sclerosis. The sequencing input was PBMCs. This CDR3 reads CASSLLETQYF. For the CDR3, the DNA is TGTGCCAGCAGTCTTCTGGAGACCCAGTACTTC.